This record covers a single T cell receptor (beta chain). Its antigen is as yet unknown. CDR1 is MNHNS and CDR2 is SASEGT in the germline V gene. This CDR3 comprises 16 residues. V shed 7 bases and J 4 bases; nucleotides not matched to a gene: 11. This sample was included in a study of T-cell memory formation after mild COVID-19. cDNA libraries for TCR alpha and TCR beta, carrying sample barcodes and UMIs, came from 5'RACE with constant-segment primers. TCRdb fed the 5' RACE reads into MiXCR, producing one record per CDR3 protein. The data show 250,000 or so distinct CDR3 sequences, with roughly 17% seen just once and approximately 22% held by the top ten. Findings of the study overall: Cross-reactive memory appears to have joined, as suggested by some responding clones showing up in pre-infection memory. Balance between CD4 and CD8 was seen in clones contracting day 15 to 85, and a CD4+ lean was seen in later expanders.

Sequenced input: PBMCs or a T cell subset sorted from them (not recorded which). J is TRBJ1-5 and V is TRBV6-1; 9 nucleotides agree with TRBD1. This TCR derives from a man aged 18 to 29 who had mild COVID-19 (a few samples of this study predate the infection). Cell type and time point are not known. CDR3 DNA: TGTGCCAGCATAGCACTACCGACAGGGGGTAATCAGCCCCAGCATTTT. Protein product: CASIALPTGGNQPQHF.